Listed below are T cell receptor beta chains from one sample, sequenced in a study of T cell responses to AZD1222 COVID-19 vaccine. The protocol was immunoSEQ multiplex PCR, while the TCRdb copy is restricted to in-frame clones and leaves out a portion. The sample lists 90,000 to 130,000 clones; 87% were seen once. Here the sequenced sample was peripheral blood, taken on day 0 of AZD1222 vaccination. Source of these receptors: an adult in good health. The CDR3 runs from the conserved cysteine through the conserved F or W. A D gene is named only where the DNA matches it firmly. Clone size is shown for a subset of rows, as once, few, many or a class of expanded clone.

V gene	D gene	J gene	clone size	CDR3 protein	CDR3 DNA
TRBV15	TRBD1	TRBJ2-2	.	CATSRRGTGSRNTGELFF	TGTGCCACCAGCAGAAGAGGGACAGGGAGTAGGAACACCGGGGAGCTGTTTTTT
TRBV5-1	.	TRBJ2-5	.	CASSWGAETQYF	TGCGCCAGCAGTTGGGGGGCGGAGACCCAGTACTTC
TRBV24-1	TRBD1	TRBJ1-2	.	CATSDPSTGLGGYTF	TGTGCCACCAGTGATCCGTCGACAGGGCTCGGTGGCTACACCTTC
TRBV7-3	.	TRBJ2-2	.	CASSFNADTGELFF	TGTGCCAGCAGCTTCAACGCAGACACCGGGGAGCTGTTTTTT
TRBV5-1	.	TRBJ2-1	.	CASSPIGAYNEQFF	TGCGCCAGCAGCCCCATTGGGGCCTACAATGAGCAGTTCTTC
TRBV5-1	.	TRBJ1-1	.	CASSWGINTEAFF	TGCGCCAGCAGCTGGGGCATCAACACTGAAGCTTTCTTT
TRBV7-9	.	TRBJ2-3	.	CASSRTATTDTQYF	TGTGCCAGCAGCCGGACAGCAACCACAGATACGCAGTATTTT
TRBV7-9	TRBD1	TRBJ1-4	.	CASSSDRGHEKLFF	TGTGCCAGCAGCTCGGACAGGGGGCATGAAAAACTGTTTTTT
TRBV10-3	TRBD2	TRBJ2-3	.	CATGLATSGSGAQYF	TGTGCCACAGGACTAGCCACCTCTGGTAGTGGGGCGCAGTATTTT
TRBV29-1	.	TRBJ2-7	.	CSVSPGSNPYEQYF	TGCAGCGTTTCTCCGGGATCTAACCCCTACGAGCAGTACTTC
TRBV7-2	TRBD1	TRBJ2-2	.	CASSALPGQGASAGELFF	TGTGCCAGCAGCGCCCTACCGGGACAGGGGGCGAGCGCCGGGGAGCTGTTTTTT
TRBV19	TRBD2	TRBJ2-7	.	CASSMRTSDEQYF	TGTGCCAGTAGTATGCGGACTAGCGACGAGCAGTACTTC
TRBV6-5	.	TRBJ1-5	.	CASSSAGANQPQHF	TGTGCCAGCAGCTCCGCGGGGGCCAATCAGCCCCAGCATTTT
TRBV11-2	.	TRBJ2-7	.	CASSLDRTVYSYEQYF	TGTGCCAGCAGCTTAGACAGGACAGTTTACTCCTACGAGCAGTACTTC
TRBV14	.	TRBJ1-1	.	CASSQADLKAFF	TGTGCCAGCAGCCAAGCTGACCTTAAAGCTTTCTTT
TRBV2	.	TRBJ1-1	.	CASSPQTVNTEAFF	TGTGCCAGCAGCCCACAGACGGTGAACACTGAAGCTTTCTTT
TRBV29-1	.	TRBJ2-2	.	CSVTLPRATGELFF	TGCAGCGTTACCCTACCTAGAGCCACCGGGGAGCTGTTTTTT
TRBV7-7	.	TRBJ2-2	.	CASSARGAEAGELFF	TGTGCTAGCAGCGCCCGGGGGGCTGAGGCCGGGGAGCTGTTTTTT
TRBV3-1/TRBV3-2	TRBD1	TRBJ1-2	.	CASSTDRANGYTF	TGTGCCAGCAGCACCGACAGGGCCAATGGCTACACCTTC
TRBV7-6	TRBD2	TRBJ2-2	.	CASSGGSGGYTGELFF	TGTGCCAGCAGCGGGGGTAGCGGGGGGTACACCGGGGAGCTGTTTTTT
TRBV7-6	.	TRBJ1-1	.	CASSLAAGQNFSFF	TGTGCCAGCAGCTTAGCGGCAGGGCAAAATTTTTCTTTCTTT
TRBV19	.	TRBJ1-5	.	CASSGRGPYSNQPQHF	TGTGCCAGTAGTGGGCGGGGACCCTATAGCAATCAGCCCCAGCATTTT
TRBV9	TRBD2	TRBJ2-1	.	CASSASSGSYNEQFF	TGTGCCAGCAGCGCCTCTAGCGGTTCCTACAATGAGCAGTTCTTC
TRBV9	TRBD2	TRBJ2-5	.	CASSVGASGGAPQETQYF	TGTGCCAGCAGCGTAGGGGCTAGCGGGGGGGCCCCTCAAGAGACCCAGTACTTC
TRBV19	TRBD2	TRBJ2-5	.	CASRLAGPQETQYF	TGTGCCAGCCGACTAGCGGGGCCACAAGAGACCCAGTACTTC
TRBV6-5	.	TRBJ1-1	.	CASSYSRGIRTEAFF	TGTGCCAGCAGTTACTCTAGGGGAATAAGGACTGAAGCTTTCTTT
TRBV6-5	.	TRBJ1-1	.	CASSLRRDTNEAFF	TGTGCCAGCAGTCTCCGCCGGGACACCAATGAAGCTTTCTTT
TRBV7-2	.	TRBJ1-2	.	CASSLGRGRSGYTF	TGTGCCAGCAGCTTAGGCCGGGGGCGTTCTGGCTACACCTTC
TRBV6-5	TRBD1	TRBJ1-2	once	CASSRQGQGGGYTF	TGTGCCAGCAGTCGACAGGGACAGGGCGGCGGCTACACCTTC
TRBV4-3	.	TRBJ2-2	.	CASSREVRQSNTGELFF	TGCGCCAGCAGCCGGGAGGTGCGCCAGTCTAACACCGGGGAGCTGTTTTTT
TRBV20-1	.	TRBJ1-6	.	CSASGTSGVNSPLHF	TGCAGTGCTAGTGGGACCTCAGGCGTTAATTCACCCCTCCACTTT
TRBV24-1	.	TRBJ1-2	.	CATSDLGRNYGYTF	TGTGCCACCAGTGATTTGGGGAGGAACTATGGCTACACCTTC
TRBV6-1	TRBD1	TRBJ2-7	.	CASSERGRGQGAREQYF	TGTGCCAGCAGTGAAAGGGGAAGGGGACAGGGGGCCCGCGAGCAGTACTTC
TRBV7-8	.	TRBJ1-2	.	CASSLVRGSGYTF	TGTGCCAGCAGCTTAGTCCGGGGGTCTGGCTACACCTTC
TRBV21-1	.	TRBJ2-7	.	CASSRGSGNYRGRYVREQYF	TGTGCCAGCAGCAGAGGATCAGGGAACTACAGGGGGAGATATGTTAGGGAGCAGTACTTC
TRBV6-5	.	TRBJ1-1	.	CASRGTLSEAFF	TGTGCCAGCAGGGGGACACTCTCTGAAGCTTTCTTT
TRBV5-4	.	TRBJ1-2	.	CASSKELYGYTF	TGTGCCAGCAGCAAGGAATTATATGGCTACACCTTC
TRBV7-9	.	TRBJ2-5	.	CASSLVGGLGETQYF	TGTGCCAGCAGCTTAGTTGGGGGGCTTGGGGAGACCCAGTACTTC
TRBV12-2	.	TRBJ2-3	.	CARRSTDTQYF	TGTGCCAGGAGGAGCACAGATACGCAGTATTTT
TRBV4-2	.	TRBJ1-4	.	CASSRPGALVDEKLFF	TGTGCCAGCAGCCGCCCCGGAGCCCTCGTAGATGAAAAACTGTTTTTT